This paragraph reports one TCR beta chain. Antigen unknown. Germline values: CDR1 SGHTA, CDR2 FQGTGA. This CDR3 comprises 15 residues. The J segment lost 7 bases and the V segment lost 6 bases, leaving 8 bases of the junction unmatched. This entry belongs to a study of cytomegalovirus exposure and HLA in healthy donors. Study outcomes and limitations: Available immune exposure information covered CMV serostatus only. Across donors, sequencing depth was assumed by presence/absence analyses to be roughly uniform.

The PCR made use of 60 Vbeta and 13 Jbeta primers. Repertoires were generated with immunoSEQ multiplex PCR, while TCRdb's copy carries only in-frame clones and drops some. The sample lists under 200,000 clones, 68% occurring once. The source of this sequence is a man over 45 in good health and CMV-seronegative. The gene calls are TRBV7-3 and TRBJ2-2, with 10 positions matching TRBD2. The material sequenced was PBMCs. CDR3 sequence (DNA): TGTGCCAGCAGTCCAGCGGGGGGGCCAGGCGGGGAGCTGTTTTTT. Its protein product is CASSPAGGPGGELFF.